A single sample is the source of the 30 T cell receptor beta chains below, sequenced in a study of identical twins. TCRdb reanalysed the 5' RACE reads using MiXCR and keeps one entry per CDR3 protein. The table records around 470,000 distinct CDR3 sequences, 12% to 15% of them present only once. The sample also formed part of further work on yellow fever vaccine responses in identical twins.

The material sequenced was CD4+ T cells sorted from blood. These receptors were obtained from a woman aged 18-35 years in good health.

The chain carries TRBV12-3 or TRBV12-4 and TRBJ2-7, with a tentative D call TRBD1 (6 bases). There are 14 residues in the CDR3. V was trimmed by 3 bases and J by 3 bases, leaving 12 bases between them. DNA for the CDR3: TGTGCCAGCAGTTTGCGTGTACAGGGCTACGAGCAGTACTTC. Its translation is CASSLRVQGYEQYF.

The CDR3 protein is CASSRRPSGTAPSQAKNIQYF. The CDR3 nucleotides are TGTGCCAGCAGTCGCCGACCTAGCGGGACAGCCCCCTCCCAAGCCAAAAACATTCAGTACTTC. The chain employs TRBV28 and TRBJ2-4, with 9 bases identical to TRBD2. Germline CDR1 reads MDHEN; CDR2 reads SYDVKM. The CDR3 runs to 21 residues. Losses at the gene ends were 5 bases for V and 0 bases for J; bases not matched to a gene: 20.

The chain carries TRBV7-9 and TRBJ2-1; a weak D match, TRBD2 (5 bases). The CDR3 runs 15 residues. Trimming cost V 6 bases and J 3 bases, with 15 bases left between them. Per the germline V gene, CDR1 is SEHNR and CDR2 is FQNEAQ (reference sequence). The CDR3 loop reads CASSQRAGDYNEQFF. In DNA, the CDR3 is TGTGCCAGCAGTCAGAGGGCCGGGGACTACAATGAGCAGTTCTTC.

This clonotype showed up many times. The chain recombines TRBV5-1 with TRBJ2-1; D could derive from TRBD1 or TRBD2 (5 bases each). Germline values: CDR1 SGHRS, CDR2 YFSETQ. CDR3 length: 16 residues. The V gene lost 5 bases and the J gene lost 8 bases, with 23 bases spanning the gap. In DNA, the CDR3 is TGCGCCAGCAGACCTCGAATTGGGGGAACTGTAGATGAGCAGTTCTTC. It yields the protein CASRPRIGGTVDEQFF.

This clonotype showed up many times. This chain uses TRBV5-1 with TRBJ2-2; maybe TRBD1 (6 bases). The CDR3 has 16 residues. CDR1 and CDR2 from the germline V gene are SGHRS and YFSETQ. The ends were cut back, 0 bases at V and 5 bases at J, with 14 bases in the middle. For the CDR3, the DNA is TGCGCCAGCAGCTTGGAACAGGGCTCGCCAACCGGGGAGCTGTTTTTT. Residues: CASSLEQGSPTGELFF. The whole variable domain, remainder taken from reference TRBV5-1 and TRBJ2-2, is KAGVTQTPRYLIKTRGQQVTLSCSPISGHRSVSWYQQTPGQGLQFLFEYFSETQRNKGNFPGRFSGRQFSNSRSEMNVSTLELGDSALYLCASSLEQGSPTGELFFGEGSRLTVL.

The table lists this clonotype with a few counts. The chain carries TRBV24-1 and TRBJ2-5, with TRBD2 as a possible D gene (5 bases). The germline V gene encodes CDR1 KGHDR and CDR2 SFDVKD. V shed 0 bases and J shed 1 base, with 14 bases lying between them. The CDR3 covers 17 residues. In DNA form, the CDR3 reads TGTGCCACCAGTGATTTGGAGGAGGCAGGCCCCCAAGAGACCCAGTACTTC. It specifies CATSDLEEAGPQETQYF.

The V call is TRBV24-1, the J call TRBJ2-5; tentative D call: TRBD1 (6 bases). Trimming stripped 1 base from V and 3 bases from J, with 14 bases between. The CDR3 sequence is 16 residues long. Germline-derived CDR1 and CDR2 are KGHDR and SFDVKD. In DNA, the CDR3 is TGTGCCACCAGTGATTTACCGAAACAGGGAAAAGAGACCCAGTACTTC. As protein: CATSDLPKQGKETQYF.

This clonotype was seen ten or more times. The chain recombines TRBV4-2 with TRBJ2-3; possible D gene TRBD2, 7 bases. The germline CDR1 and CDR2 sequences are LGHNA and YNFKEQ. The CDR3 contains 16 residues. V gave up 1 base and J gave up 0 bases, with 11 bases separating them. The CDR3: CASSQVGGASTDTQYF. In nucleotides, the CDR3 is TGTGCCAGCAGCCAAGTGGGGGGGGCTAGCACAGATACGCAGTATTTT.

This clonotype showed up just a few times. In nucleotides, the CDR3 is TGTGCCAGCAGCCAGTTGACCCAAAACATTCAGTACTTC. Protein: CASSQLTQNIQYF. The chain couples TRBV4-2 to TRBJ2-4, with D unresolved. V was pared by 3 bases and J by 5 bases, with 8 bases between. This CDR3 is built from 13 residues. Germline V gene data show CDR1 as LGHNA and CDR2 as YNFKEQ.

Details on this clonotype: Since the CDR3 does not end with the conserved phenylalanine or tryptophan, this likely comes from a read error. V is TRBV10-3 and J is TRBJ2-1; D is perhaps TRBD1 (6 bases). Germline assignment: CDR1 ENHRY and CDR2 SYGVKD. The CDR3 consists of 16 residues. Trimming took 4 bases from V and 2 from J, leaving 15 bases between them. The CDR3 sequence is CAISGKTGLAYNEQFL. CDR3 sequence (DNA): TGTGCCATCAGTGGGAAAACAGGGCTTGCCTACAATGAGCAGTTCCTC.

This chain connects TRBV4-2 to TRBJ2-5; 11 positions match TRBD2. Germline V gene data show CDR1 as LGHNA and CDR2 as YNFKEQ. Unmatched junction bases numbered 11, after V lost 2 bases and J lost 3 bases. This CDR3 has 18 amino acids. CDR3: CASSQTRTSGGVKETQYF. The DNA of the CDR3 is TGTGCCAGCAGCCAAACCCGCACTAGCGGGGGAGTTAAAGAGACCCAGTACTTC.

This clonotype was detected only a few times. The V gene is TRBV4-2, the J gene TRBJ2-3; 9 nucleotides line up with TRBD2. Germline assignment: CDR1 LGHNA and CDR2 YNFKEQ. Germline trimming cut 4 bases from V and 9 bases from J; bases unmatched to any gene: 14. This CDR3 contains 16 residues. The CDR3 protein is CASSLKSVAGEWTQYF. The CDR3 DNA follows: TGTGCCAGCAGCCTAAAATCAGTAGCGGGGGAGTGGACGCAGTATTTT.

Only a few counts were recorded for this clonotype. The V call is TRBV5-1, the J call TRBJ2-3; possibly TRBD1 for D (6 bases). Germline CDR1 reads SGHRS; CDR2 reads YFSETQ. The CDR3 consists of 14 residues. The V gene lost 5 bases and the J gene lost 2 bases, with 12 bases spanning the gap. The CDR3 region is CASRGAISTDTQYF. Here the CDR3 DNA reads TGCGCCAGCAGGGGGGCTATATCCACAGATACGCAGTATTTT.

The chain carries TRBV9 and TRBJ2-7, with D unclear. The CDR3 is made up of 11 amino acids. The germline CDR1 and CDR2 sequences are SGDLS and YYNGEE. V lost 9 bases and J 0 bases, leaving 7 bases between the germline ends. The CDR3 region has the DNA TGTGCCACCGCACCCTCCTACGAGCAGTACTTC. Protein product: CATAPSYEQYF.

J is TRBJ2-1 and V is TRBV5-6, with D perhaps matching TRBD2 (6 bases). Trimming removed 4 bases from V and 4 bases from J, with 18 bases in between. This CDR3 spans 16 amino acids. Germline V lookup: CDR1 SGHDT, CDR2 YYEEEE. Here the CDR3 DNA reads TGTGCCAGCAGCGTGAACATCGGGAGAGCTTACAATGAGCAGTTCTTC. The encoded protein is CASSVNIGRAYNEQFF.

V gene TRBV10-3 combines with J gene TRBJ2-1; TRBD1 matches 7 bases. Per germline, CDR1 ENHRY and CDR2 SYGVKD. With 8 bases clipped from V and 4 bases from J, the junction kept 8 bases outside the gene matches. The CDR3 is 14 residues long. The CDR3 sequence: CAIGRDREYNEQFF. The CDR3 region has the DNA TGTGCCATCGGGCGAGACAGGGAGTACAATGAGCAGTTCTTC.

The chain combines TRBV7-9 with TRBJ2-1, with D possibly matching TRBD1 (5 bases). V lost 5 bases to trimming and J lost 6 bases, with 8 bases between them. Germline-derived CDR1 and CDR2 are SEHNR and FQNEAQ (reference sequence). This CDR3 has 12 residues. The DNA of the CDR3 is TGTGCCAGCAGCGTAGACAGCAATGAGCAGTTCTTC. It encodes CASSVDSNEQFF. The full variable domain, in which reference TRBV7-9 and TRBJ2-1 provide the parts outside the CDR3, is DTGVSQNPRHKITKRGQNVTFRCDPISEHNRLYWYRQTLGQGPEFLTYFQNEAQLEKSRLLSDRFSAERPKGSFSTLEIQRTEQGDSAMYLCASSVDSNEQFFGPGTRLTVL.

This sequence joins TRBV3-1 and TRBJ2-7; D perhaps matches TRBD1 (6 bases). The CDR3 spans 13 residues. Trimming pared 4 bases from V and 7 bases from J, leaving 14 bases between. Per germline, CDR1 LGHDT and CDR2 YNNKEL (reference sequence). CDR3 sequence (DNA): TGTGCCAGCAGCCCAGGCCAGGGGAAGGAGCAGTACTTC. Amino acids: CASSPGQGKEQYF.

DNA for the CDR3: TGCAGTGCTAGCGAACCCCGGCAGGGATCGTACGAGCAGTACTTC. It translates to CSASEPRQGSYEQYF. The rearrangement joins TRBV20-1 to TRBJ2-7; tentatively, D is TRBD1 (5 bases). Trimming left V 3 bases short and J 4 bases short, with 19 bases between. Germline loops: CDR1 DFQATT, CDR2 SNEGSKA (reference sequence). The CDR3 is 15 residues long.

The chain joins TRBV20-1 to TRBJ2-3; D is uncertain. V was cut by 5 bases and J by 0 bases, with 9 bases left in between. The CDR3 length is 13 residues. CDR1 and CDR2 (germline): DFQATT, SNEGSKA (reference sequence). The CDR3 is CSARPPSTDTQYF. The CDR3 DNA follows: TGCAGTGCTCGGCCTCCTAGCACAGATACGCAGTATTTT.

This clonotype was seen ten or more times. The chain is built from TRBV24-1 and TRBJ2-1, with TRBD2 identical over 8 bases. Germline V gene sequence: CDR1 KGHDR, CDR2 SFDVKD. This CDR3 region has 15 residues. V was clipped by 4 bases and J by 4 bases; unmatched bases: 5. The DNA of the CDR3 is TGTGCCACCAGTGAAACCGGGACTAGTTACAATGAGCAGTTCTTC. It is translated as CATSETGTSYNEQFF.

The chain recombines TRBV9 with TRBJ2-1; TRBD1 might be the D (6 bases). V was pared by 0 bases and J by 8 bases, with 15 bases between. The CDR3 loop spans 15 amino acids. Germline CDR1 SGDLS, CDR2 YYNGEE. The CDR3 nucleotides read TGTGCCAGCAGCGTAGTGGCAGGGGTTATGGATGAGCAGTTCTTC. Residues: CASSVVAGVMDEQFF.

The CDR3 protein is CASSSGREGEQFF. In DNA form, the CDR3 reads TGTGCCAGCAGCAGCGGGAGGGAAGGTGAGCAGTTCTTC. The rearrangement uses TRBV6-5 and TRBJ2-1, with 10 bases fitting TRBD2. J lost 9 bases, V lost 6 bases, and 5 bases had no gene match. The CDR3 is made up of 13 amino acids. The germline CDR1 and CDR2 sequences are MNHEY and SVGAGI.

This clonotype was observed a few times. This sequence joins TRBV5-1 and TRBJ1-2; possibly TRBD1 for D (5 bases). The V gene lost 4 bases and the J gene lost 2 bases, with 9 bases spanning the gap. Germline-derived CDR1 and CDR2 are SGHRS and YFSETQ. The CDR3 runs 13 residues. In DNA form, the CDR3 reads TGCGCCAGCAGCCAGGACAACAACTATGGCTACACCTTC. Its translation: CASSQDNNYGYTF.

The J gene is TRBJ2-7, the V gene TRBV20-1; 8 bases line up with TRBD1. J was trimmed by 5 bases and V by 1 base; bases with no gene match: 1. The CDR3 sequence is 12 residues long. CDR1 and CDR2 from the germline V gene are DFQATT and SNEGSKA (reference sequence). The CDR3 is CSARGDRNEQYF. The CDR3 DNA sequence: TGCAGTGCTAGAGGGGACAGGAACGAGCAGTACTTC.

The V gene is TRBV3-1, the J gene TRBJ2-3; no clear D. CDR1 is LGHDT, CDR2 YNNKEL, per germline (reference sequence). This CDR3 comprises 13 residues. The V end lost 2 bases, the J end lost 2 bases, and 5 bases lay between the germline ends. The CDR3 protein is CASSQIITDTQYF. The CDR3 DNA is TGTGCCAGCAGCCAAATAATCACAGATACGCAGTATTTT.

The V call is TRBV6-1, the J call TRBJ1-4, with no clear D. The CDR3 has 16 amino acids. Germline V gene lookup returns CDR1 MNHNS and CDR2 SASEGT. Trimming left V 10 bases short and J 8 bases short, with 26 bases between. CDR3: CAIQGASDTRREKLFF. CDR3 nucleotide sequence: TGTGCCATCCAAGGAGCCTCCGACACCCGGCGAGAAAAACTGTTTTTT.

The J gene is TRBJ1-4, the V gene TRBV3-1; D gene ambiguous. The CDR3 extends over 15 amino acids. Germline-derived CDR1 and CDR2 are LGHDT and YNNKEL (reference sequence). V lost 1 base to trimming and J lost 10 bases, with 16 bases between them. CDR3 sequence (DNA): TGTGCCAGCAGCCAAGTAGCCCACGCTTTCGGAAAACTGTTTTTT. Translation gives CASSQVAHAFGKLFF.

The chain combines TRBV12-3 or TRBV12-4 with TRBJ2-5; tentative D call: TRBD1 (6 bases). Trimming shortened V by 5 bases and J by 2 bases, and 15 bases separated the two germline ends. This CDR3 is 15 amino acids long. The CDR3 DNA is TGTGCCAGCAGTGGCGGACAGCCTTCTCAAGAGACCCAGTACTTC. Translation gives CASSGGQPSQETQYF.

The chain recombines TRBV5-1 with TRBJ2-7; TRBD1 matches at 7 bases. The CDR3 contains 15 residues. Germline V gene lookup returns CDR1 SGHRS and CDR2 YFSETQ. V lost 2 bases to trimming and J lost 4 bases; unmatched junction nucleotides: 9. CDR3 sequence: CASSFHWDRIYEQYF. The CDR3 DNA sequence: TGCGCCAGCAGCTTTCACTGGGACAGAATTTACGAGCAGTACTTC.